A selection of T cell receptor beta chains follows, all from one sample in a study of blood T cell repertoires in COVID-19. Using immunoSEQ multiplex PCR, the repertoire was profiled, and TCRdb retains in-frame clones only, with some absent. The table records approximately 200,000 clones, 85% to 90% of them present only once. The material sequenced was PBMCs or T cells enriched from blood (not recorded which). These receptors were taken from a man in his thirties or forties who had recovered from COVID-19. The CDR3 runs from the conserved cysteine through the conserved F or W. The D gene is left open where the match is weak. Size tells how often a clone was seen (once, few, many) or the class of an expanded clone, and some rows leave it out.

CASSLEARLGTPQFF,TGTGCCAGCAGCTTAGAAGCTCGTTTGGGGACTCCGCAGTTCTTC,NA,TRBV11-3,NA,TRBJ2-1
CASSQRQGSHNSPLHF,TGTGCCAGCAGCCAACGTCAGGGGTCCCATAATTCACCCCTCCACTTT,NA,TRBV14,NA,TRBJ1-6
CASSFRTGRNYGYTF,TGTGCCAGCAGTTTTAGGACAGGGAGAAACTATGGCTACACCTTC,once,TRBV27,TRBD1,TRBJ1-2
CASSLPSGGQGYTF,TGCGCCAGCAGCTTGCCGTCAGGGGGACAAGGCTACACCTTC,NA,TRBV5-1,TRBD1,TRBJ1-2
CASSFRDTLPDGYTF,TGTGCCAGCAGTTTTAGGGACACGCTCCCTGATGGCTACACCTTC,NA,TRBV28,NA,TRBJ1-2
CASSEVKGMNTEAFF,TGTGCCAGCAGTGAAGTTAAGGGGATGAACACTGAAGCTTTCTTT,NA,TRBV6-1,NA,TRBJ1-1
CASNLLDNEQFF,TGTGCCAGCAACTTATTAGACAATGAGCAGTTCTTC,NA,TRBV9,NA,TRBJ2-1
CASSMEGTGNQPQHF,TGTGCCAGTAGTATGGAGGGGACAGGCAATCAGCCCCAGCATTTT,NA,TRBV19,TRBD1,TRBJ1-5
CASSVATTDGYTF,TGTGCCAGCAGCGTAGCTACGACAGATGGCTACACCTTC,NA,TRBV9,NA,TRBJ1-2
CASSRTQANYGYTF,TGTGCCAGCAGTCGGACACAGGCTAACTATGGCTACACCTTC,NA,TRBV6-5,NA,TRBJ1-2
CASSLSGAIGYTF,TGTGCCAGCAGCCTCTCAGGGGCTATCGGCTACACCTTC,NA,TRBV7-9,NA,TRBJ1-2
CASSTRVGLGRLNTEAFF,TGTGCCAGCAGCACTAGAGTTGGACTCGGACGTTTGAACACTGAAGCTTTCTTT,NA,TRBV11-2,NA,TRBJ1-1
CASSHGLAGDYEQYF,TGTGCCAGCAGCCATGGACTAGCGGGAGACTACGAGCAGTACTTC,NA,TRBV9,TRBD2,TRBJ2-7
CASSHDLSHYNEQFF,TGTGCCAGCAGCCACGACTTATCTCATTACAATGAGCAGTTCTTC,NA,TRBV3-1/TRBV3-2,NA,TRBJ2-1
CASSAPGGARNSPLHF,TGTGCCAGCAGCGCGCCGGGGGGGGCGAGGAATTCACCCCTCCACTTT,once,TRBV9,NA,TRBJ1-6
CASSMDYPGEQYF,TGTGCCAGCAGTATGGACTACCCGGGGGAGCAGTACTTC,NA,TRBV12-3/TRBV12-4,NA,TRBJ2-7
CASSSRGPETQYF,TGTGCCAGCAGTTCCAGGGGCCCGGAGACCCAGTACTTC,NA,TRBV27,NA,TRBJ2-5
CASSLFRDSYNEQFF,TGTGCCAGCAGTTTATTCAGGGACTCCTACAATGAGCAGTTCTTC,NA,TRBV28,NA,TRBJ2-1
CASSQARRTNYSNQPQHF,TGCGCCAGCAGCCAAGCCAGGCGGACTAACTATAGCAATCAGCCCCAGCATTTT,NA,TRBV4-1,NA,TRBJ1-5
CASSLGQGETGELFF,TGTGCCAGCAGCCTAGGACAGGGAGAAACCGGGGAGCTGTTTTTT,NA,TRBV11-2,TRBD1,TRBJ2-2
CASSTLAADTQYF,TGTGCCAGCAGCACCCTAGCGGCAGATACGCAGTATTTT,NA,TRBV9,TRBD2,TRBJ2-3
CASNGNTGELFF,TGCGCCAGCAACGGGAACACCGGGGAGCTGTTTTTT,NA,TRBV10-1,NA,TRBJ2-2
CASSRQGAGNTGELFF,TGTGCCAGCTCAAGACAGGGGGCCGGGAACACCGGGGAGCTGTTTTTT,NA,TRBV7-8,TRBD1,TRBJ2-2
CASSRQGWGTTNEKLFF,TGCGCCAGCAGCCGGCAGGGGTGGGGGACAACTAATGAAAAACTGTTTTTT,NA,TRBV4-3,NA,TRBJ1-4
CASSATTGQPQHF,TGTGCCAGCAGCGCAACCACAGGGCAGCCCCAGCATTTT,once,TRBV9,NA,TRBJ1-5
CASSRTPATGLETYEQYF,TGTGCCAGCAGCCGTACTCCCGCTACAGGGTTAGAAACCTACGAGCAGTACTTC,NA,TRBV7-2,NA,TRBJ2-7
CATSDVPGREGTQYF,TGTGCCACCAGTGATGTTCCAGGGCGAGAAGGTACGCAGTATTTT,NA,TRBV24-1,NA,TRBJ2-3
CASSISTSSYEQYF,TGTGCCAGTAGTATAAGTACGAGCTCCTACGAGCAGTACTTC,few,TRBV19,NA,TRBJ2-7
CASSPRDTSYEQYF,TGTGCCAGCAGTCCACGGGACACATCCTACGAGCAGTACTTC,NA,TRBV9,NA,TRBJ2-7
CASITSGSLETQYF,TGTGCCAGCATAACGAGCGGGAGTTTGGAGACCCAGTACTTC,few,TRBV2,TRBD2,TRBJ2-5
CASQPPLTSGSYHSSYEQYF,TGTGCCAGCCAACCTCCTCTAACTAGCGGGAGCTACCATAGCTCCTACGAGCAGTACTTC,once,TRBV28,TRBD2,TRBJ2-7
CASSLPPGVSSYNEQFF,TGTGCCAGCAGCTTGCCCCCCGGGGTGAGCTCCTACAATGAGCAGTTCTTC,NA,TRBV5-8,NA,TRBJ2-1
CASSLVLAGVETQYF,TGTGCCAGCAGCTTGGTGCTAGCGGGGGTGGAGACCCAGTACTTC,once,TRBV5-4,TRBD2,TRBJ2-5
CASSFLTGEDTQYF,TGTGCCAGCAGTTTCCTGACAGGGGAGGATACGCAGTATTTT,NA,TRBV28,TRBD1,TRBJ2-3
CASSSDGESYEQYF,TGTGCCAGCAGTTCCGATGGGGAGTCCTACGAGCAGTACTTC,NA,TRBV28,NA,TRBJ2-7
CASSPSLGRNTEAFF,TGTGCCAGCAGTCCCTCGTTGGGCAGGAACACTGAAGCTTTCTTT,NA,TRBV28,NA,TRBJ1-1
CASSQDKREWGADTQYF,TGCGCCAGCAGCCAAGACAAGCGGGAGTGGGGGGCAGATACGCAGTATTTT,NA,TRBV4-3,TRBD2,TRBJ2-3
CATSDLPTGQGSDTQYF,TGTGCCACCAGTGATTTACCTACGGGACAGGGGTCAGATACGCAGTATTTT,once,TRBV24-1,TRBD1,TRBJ2-3
CASSGAGGPSETQYF,TGTGCCAGTAGTGGAGCGGGAGGGCCCTCCGAGACCCAGTACTTC,NA,TRBV19,TRBD2,TRBJ2-5
CASSKQGKEGSPLHF,TGTGCCAGCAGTAAACAGGGGAAGGAAGGTTCACCCCTCCACTTT,NA,TRBV6-4,TRBD1,TRBJ1-6
CASSLGTEGGQPQHF,TGTGCCAGCAGCCTGGGGACAGAAGGAGGACAGCCCCAGCATTTT,NA,TRBV28,TRBD1,TRBJ1-5